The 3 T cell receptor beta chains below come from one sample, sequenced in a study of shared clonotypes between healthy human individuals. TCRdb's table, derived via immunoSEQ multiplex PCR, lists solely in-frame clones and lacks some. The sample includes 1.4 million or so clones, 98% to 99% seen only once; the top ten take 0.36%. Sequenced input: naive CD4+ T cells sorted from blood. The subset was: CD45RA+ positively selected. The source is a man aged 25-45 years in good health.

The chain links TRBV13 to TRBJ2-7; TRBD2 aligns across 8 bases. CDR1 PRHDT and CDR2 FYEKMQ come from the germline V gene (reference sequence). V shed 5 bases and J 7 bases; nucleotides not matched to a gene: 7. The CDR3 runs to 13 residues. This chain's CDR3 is CASSPPGGQEQYF. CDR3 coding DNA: TGTGCCAGCAGCCCGCCGGGGGGGCAAGAGCAGTACTTC.

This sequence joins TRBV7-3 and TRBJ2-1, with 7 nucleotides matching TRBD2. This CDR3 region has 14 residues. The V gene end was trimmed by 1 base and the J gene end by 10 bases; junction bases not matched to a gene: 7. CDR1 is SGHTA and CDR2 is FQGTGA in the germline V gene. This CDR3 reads CASSLILAGGEQFF. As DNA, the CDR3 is TGTGCCAGCAGCTTAATTTTAGCGGGCGGCGAGCAGTTCTTC. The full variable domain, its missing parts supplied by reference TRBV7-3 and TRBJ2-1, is GAGVSQTPSNKVTEKGKYVELRCDPISGHTALYWYRQSLGQGPEFLIYFQGTGAADDSGLPNDRFFAVRPEGSVSTLKIQRTERGDSAVYLCASSLILAGGEQFFGPGTRLTVL.

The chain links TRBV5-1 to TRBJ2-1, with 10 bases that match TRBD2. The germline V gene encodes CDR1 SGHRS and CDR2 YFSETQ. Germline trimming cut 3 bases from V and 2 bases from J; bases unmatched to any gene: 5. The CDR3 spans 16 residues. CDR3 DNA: TGCGCCAGCAGCTCCGGACTAGCGGAGGCCTACAATGAGCAGTTCTTC. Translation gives CASSSGLAEAYNEQFF.